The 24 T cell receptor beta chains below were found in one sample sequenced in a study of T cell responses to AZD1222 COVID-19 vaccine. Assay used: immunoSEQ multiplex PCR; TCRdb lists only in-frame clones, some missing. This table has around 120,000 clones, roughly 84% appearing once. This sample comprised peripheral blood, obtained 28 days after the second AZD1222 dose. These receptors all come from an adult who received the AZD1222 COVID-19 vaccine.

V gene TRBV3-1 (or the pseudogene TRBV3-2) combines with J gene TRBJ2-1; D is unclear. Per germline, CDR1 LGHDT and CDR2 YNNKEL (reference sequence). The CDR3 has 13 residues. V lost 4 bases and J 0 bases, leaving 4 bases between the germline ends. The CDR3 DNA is TGTGCCAGCAGCCGCTTCTCCTACAATGAGCAGTTCTTC. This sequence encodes CASSRFSYNEQFF.

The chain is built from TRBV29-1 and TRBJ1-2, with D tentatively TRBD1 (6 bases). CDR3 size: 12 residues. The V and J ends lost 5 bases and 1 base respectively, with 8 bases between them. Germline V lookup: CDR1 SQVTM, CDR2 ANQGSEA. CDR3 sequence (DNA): TGCAGCGTTATGGACAGTAACTATGGCTACACCTTC. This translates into CSVMDSNYGYTF.

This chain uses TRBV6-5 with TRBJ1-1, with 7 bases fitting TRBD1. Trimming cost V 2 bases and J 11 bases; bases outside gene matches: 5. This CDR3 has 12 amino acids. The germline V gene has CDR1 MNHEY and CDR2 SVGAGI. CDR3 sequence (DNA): TGTGCCAGCAGTTACCCAGGGGGACGGGCTTTCTTT. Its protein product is CASSYPGGRAFF.

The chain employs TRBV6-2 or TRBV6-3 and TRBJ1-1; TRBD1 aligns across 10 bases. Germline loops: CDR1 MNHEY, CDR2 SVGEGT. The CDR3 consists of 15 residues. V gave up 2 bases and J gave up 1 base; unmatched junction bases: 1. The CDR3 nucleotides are TGTGCCAGCAGTTACGGGACAGGGGCGAACACTGAAGCTTTCTTT. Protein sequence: CASSYGTGANTEAFF.

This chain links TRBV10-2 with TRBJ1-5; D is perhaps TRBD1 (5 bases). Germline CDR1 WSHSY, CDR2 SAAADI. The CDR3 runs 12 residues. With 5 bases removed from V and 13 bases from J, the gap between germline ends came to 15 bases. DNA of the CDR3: TGCGCCAGCAGTCCAGACAGTTTTTGGCAGCATTTT. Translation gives CASSPDSFWQHF.

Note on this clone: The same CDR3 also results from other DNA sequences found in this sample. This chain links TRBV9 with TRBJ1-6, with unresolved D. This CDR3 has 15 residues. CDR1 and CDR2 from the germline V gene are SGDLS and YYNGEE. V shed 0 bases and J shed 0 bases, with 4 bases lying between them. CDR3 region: CASSVGSSYNSPLHF. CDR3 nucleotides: TGTGCCAGCAGCGTAGGGAGCTCCTATAATTCACCCCTCCACTTT.

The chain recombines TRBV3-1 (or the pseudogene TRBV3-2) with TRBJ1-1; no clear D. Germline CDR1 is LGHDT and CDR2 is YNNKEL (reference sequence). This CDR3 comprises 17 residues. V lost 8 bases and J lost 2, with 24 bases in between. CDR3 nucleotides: TGTGCCAGCTGGGCCACCAAGGAGGGAGACCTAAACACTGAAGCTTTCTTT. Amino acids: CASWATKEGDLNTEAFF.

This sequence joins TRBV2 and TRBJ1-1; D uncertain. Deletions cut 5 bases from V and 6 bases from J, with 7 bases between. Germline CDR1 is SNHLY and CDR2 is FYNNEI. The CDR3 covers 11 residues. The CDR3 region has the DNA TGTGCCAGCAGTAGCGGGGCTGAAGCTTTCTTT. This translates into CASSSGAEAFF.

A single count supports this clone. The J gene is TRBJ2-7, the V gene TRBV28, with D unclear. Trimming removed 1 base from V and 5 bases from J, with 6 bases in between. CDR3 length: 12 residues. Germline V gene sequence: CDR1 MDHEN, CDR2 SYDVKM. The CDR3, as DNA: TGTGCCAGCAGTTTATTTGAGAACGAGCAGTACTTC. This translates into CASSLFENEQYF. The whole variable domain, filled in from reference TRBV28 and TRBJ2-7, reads DVKVTQSSRYLVKRTGEKVFLECVQDMDHENMFWYRQDPGLGLRLIYFSYDVKMKEKGDIPEGYSVSREKKERFSLILESASTNQTSMYLCASSLFENEQYFGPGTRLTVT.

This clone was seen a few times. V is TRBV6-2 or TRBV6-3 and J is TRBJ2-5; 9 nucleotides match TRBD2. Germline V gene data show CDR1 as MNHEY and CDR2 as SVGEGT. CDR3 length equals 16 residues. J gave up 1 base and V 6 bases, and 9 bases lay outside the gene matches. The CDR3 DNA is TGTGCCAGCAGCCCCGGGACTAGCAATACCCAAGAGACCCAGTACTTC. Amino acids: CASSPGTSNTQETQYF.

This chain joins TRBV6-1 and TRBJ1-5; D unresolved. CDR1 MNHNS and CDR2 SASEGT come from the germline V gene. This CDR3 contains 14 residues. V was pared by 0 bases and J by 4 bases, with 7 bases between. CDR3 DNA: TGTGCCAGCAGTGAAGCCTGGGGAAATCAGCCCCAGCATTTT. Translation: CASSEAWGNQPQHF.

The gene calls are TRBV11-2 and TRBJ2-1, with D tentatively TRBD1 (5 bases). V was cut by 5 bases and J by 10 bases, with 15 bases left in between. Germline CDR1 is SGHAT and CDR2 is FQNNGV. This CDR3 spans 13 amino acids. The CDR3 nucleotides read TGTGCCAGCAGCCCAGAAGGGGTCGGGGAGCAGTTCTTC. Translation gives CASSPEGVGEQFF.

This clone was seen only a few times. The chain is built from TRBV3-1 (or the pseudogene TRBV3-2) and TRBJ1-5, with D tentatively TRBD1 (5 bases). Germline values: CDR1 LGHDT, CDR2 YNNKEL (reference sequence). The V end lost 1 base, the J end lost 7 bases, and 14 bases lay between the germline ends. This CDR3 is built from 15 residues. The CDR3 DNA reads TGTGCCAGCAGCCAAGGGGGGTCCAGACCACAGCCCCAGCATTTT. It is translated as CASSQGGSRPQPQHF.

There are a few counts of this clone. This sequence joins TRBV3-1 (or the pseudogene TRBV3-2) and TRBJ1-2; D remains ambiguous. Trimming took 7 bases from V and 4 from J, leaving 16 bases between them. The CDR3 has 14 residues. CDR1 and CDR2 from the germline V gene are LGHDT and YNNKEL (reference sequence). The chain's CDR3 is CASTPWTAIYGYTF. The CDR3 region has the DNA TGTGCCAGCACCCCCTGGACGGCAATCTATGGCTACACCTTC.

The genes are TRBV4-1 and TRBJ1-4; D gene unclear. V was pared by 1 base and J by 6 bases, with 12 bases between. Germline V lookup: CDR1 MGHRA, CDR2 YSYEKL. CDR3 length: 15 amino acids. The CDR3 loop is CASSQVGGRYEKLFF. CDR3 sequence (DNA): TGCGCCAGCAGCCAAGTTGGAGGGAGGTATGAAAAACTGTTTTTT.

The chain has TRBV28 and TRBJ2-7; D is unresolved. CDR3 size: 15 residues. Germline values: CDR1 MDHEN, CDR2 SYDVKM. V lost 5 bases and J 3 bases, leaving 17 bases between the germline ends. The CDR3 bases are TGTGCCAGCAGTCCCCCGACGGGTTTCGTCTACGAGCAGTACTTC. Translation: CASSPPTGFVYEQYF.

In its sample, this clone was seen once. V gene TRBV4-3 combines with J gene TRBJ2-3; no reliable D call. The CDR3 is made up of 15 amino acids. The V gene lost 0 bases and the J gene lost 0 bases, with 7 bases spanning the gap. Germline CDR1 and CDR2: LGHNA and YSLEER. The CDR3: CASSQERWSTDTQYF. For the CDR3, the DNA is TGCGCCAGCAGCCAAGAACGCTGGAGCACAGATACGCAGTATTTT.

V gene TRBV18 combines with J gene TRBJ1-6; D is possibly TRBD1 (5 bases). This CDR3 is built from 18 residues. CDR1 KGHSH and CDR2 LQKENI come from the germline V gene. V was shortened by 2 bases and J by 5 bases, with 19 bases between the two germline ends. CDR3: CASSPNTGPGRDNSPLHF. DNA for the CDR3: TGTGCCAGCTCACCAAACACGGGACCGGGACGGGATAATTCACCCCTCCACTTT.

CDR3 nucleotides: TGCGCCAGCAGCTCCGTAGGCGGCAACTATGGCTACACCTTC. Its protein product is CASSSVGGNYGYTF. The gene calls are TRBV4-3 and TRBJ1-2; D not resolved. Germline CDR1 is LGHNA and CDR2 is YSLEER. V was shortened by 5 bases and J by 2 bases, with 12 bases between the two germline ends. CDR3 size: 14 residues.

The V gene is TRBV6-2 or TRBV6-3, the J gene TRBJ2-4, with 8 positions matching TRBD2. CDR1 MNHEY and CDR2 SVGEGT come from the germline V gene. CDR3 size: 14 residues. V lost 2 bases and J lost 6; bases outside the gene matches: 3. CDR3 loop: CASSYGTSGNIQYF. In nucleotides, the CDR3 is TGTGCCAGCAGTTACGGTACTAGCGGAAACATTCAGTACTTC.

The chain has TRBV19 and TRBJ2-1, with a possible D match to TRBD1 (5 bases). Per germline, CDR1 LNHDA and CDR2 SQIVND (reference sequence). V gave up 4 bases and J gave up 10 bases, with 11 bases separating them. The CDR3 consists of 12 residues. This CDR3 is CASSTKDREQFF. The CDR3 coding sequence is TGTGCCAGTAGTACAAAAGACAGAGAGCAGTTCTTC.

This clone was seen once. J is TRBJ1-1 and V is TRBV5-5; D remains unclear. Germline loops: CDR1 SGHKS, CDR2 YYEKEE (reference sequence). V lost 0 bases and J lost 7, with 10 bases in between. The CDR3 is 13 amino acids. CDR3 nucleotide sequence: TGTGCCAGCAGCTTGGTGGTGGACCTTGAAGCTTTCTTT. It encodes CASSLVVDLEAFF.

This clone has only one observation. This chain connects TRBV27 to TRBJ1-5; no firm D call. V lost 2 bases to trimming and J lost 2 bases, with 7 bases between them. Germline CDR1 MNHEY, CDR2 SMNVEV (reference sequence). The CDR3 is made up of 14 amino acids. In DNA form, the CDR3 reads TGTGCCAGCAGTTTAATAGGTCGCAATCAGCCCCAGCATTTT. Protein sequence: CASSLIGRNQPQHF.

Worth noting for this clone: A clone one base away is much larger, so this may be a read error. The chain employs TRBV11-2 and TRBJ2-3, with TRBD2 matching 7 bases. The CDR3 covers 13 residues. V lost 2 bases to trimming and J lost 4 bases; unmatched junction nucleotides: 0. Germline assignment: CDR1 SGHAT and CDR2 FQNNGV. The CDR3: CASSLRGADTQYF. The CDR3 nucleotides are TGTGCCAGCAGCTTACGGGGGGCAGATACGCAGTATTTT. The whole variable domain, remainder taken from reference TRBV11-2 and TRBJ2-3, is EAGVAQSPRYKIIEKRQSVAFWCNPISGHATLYWYQQILGQGPKLLIQFQNNGVVDDSQLPKDRFSAERLKGVDSTLKIQPAKLEDSAVYLCASSLRGADTQYFGPGTRLTVL.